The 10 T cell receptor beta chains given below trace back to one sample, sequenced in a study of blood T cells in healthy people across ages. Next came a second PCR, run for about 6 to 11 cycles, which used a sample-barcoded 5' primer along with a J-beta primer mix. TCRdb analysed the 5' RACE reads with MiXCR anew, one entry per CDR3 protein. Of 500,000 to 650,000 distinct CDR3 sequences listed, about 25% were seen once; the top ten hold 3.6%. The same sample was also studied in work on T cells of mothers and their children.

Sequencing was done on a sample of blood. Receptors originate from a boy between 2 and 10 years old in good health.

The chain links TRBV10-2 to TRBJ2-3, with a tentative D call TRBD1 (6 bases). The germline V and J ends were trimmed by 5 bases and 4 bases, with 16 bases remaining between them. The CDR3 covers 15 residues. The germline V gene has CDR1 WSHSY and CDR2 SAAADI. The CDR3 region is CASSPQQGTADTQYF. CDR3 coding DNA: TGCGCCAGCAGTCCCCAACAGGGTACGGCAGATACGCAGTATTTT.

This clonotype has ten or more counts. The CDR3 nucleotides read TGTGCCAGCAGTCCCACAGGGGACACTGAAGCTTTCTTT. Translating gives CASSPTGDTEAFF. This chain uses TRBV12-3 or TRBV12-4 with TRBJ1-1; 7 nucleotides line up with TRBD1. V dropped 5 bases and J dropped 3; count of bases not matched to a gene: 3. The CDR3 extends over 13 amino acids.

This chain joins TRBV7-2 and TRBJ1-4; D gene uncertain. Trimming left V 3 bases short and J 5 bases short, with 13 bases between. The length of the CDR3 is 15 residues. Per the germline V gene, CDR1 is SGHTA and CDR2 is FQGNSA. The CDR3 here is CASSLGLTVNEKLFF. Here the CDR3 DNA reads TGTGCCAGCAGCTTGGGTTTGACGGTGAATGAAAAACTGTTTTTT.

This clonotype occurred many times. The gene calls are TRBV7-2 and TRBJ2-1, with D unclear. In germline, CDR1 is SGHTA, CDR2 FQGNSA. The CDR3 is 14 residues long. Deletions cut 1 base from V and 6 bases from J, with 10 bases between. CDR3 nucleotide sequence: TGTGCCAGCAGCTTAGTTGTGTCGAGCAATGAGCAGTTCTTC. Its protein product is CASSLVVSSNEQFF.

The J gene is TRBJ2-1, the V gene TRBV29-1; D is unresolved. The CDR3 has 15 residues. V gave up 6 bases and J gave up 1 base, with 16 bases separating them. CDR1 is SQVTM, CDR2 ANQGSEA, per germline. The CDR3 loop reads CSVMVRALSYNEQFF. The DNA for the CDR3 is TGCAGCGTGATGGTACGGGCCCTGTCCTACAATGAGCAGTTCTTC.

The rearrangement uses TRBV6-5 and TRBJ2-1, with D tentatively TRBD2 (6 bases). The germline gives CDR1 MNHEY, CDR2 SVGAGI. The CDR3 length is 15 residues. Trimming stripped 6 bases from V and 5 bases from J, with 17 bases between. The CDR3 reads CASSLIGEADNEQFF. The CDR3 DNA sequence: TGTGCCAGCAGCCTCATTGGGGAGGCGGACAATGAGCAGTTCTTC.

This clonotype was found a few times. This chain links TRBV6-5 with TRBJ2-5; D remains unclear. The CDR3 length is 14 residues. The V gene lost 5 bases and the J gene lost 1 base, with 11 bases spanning the gap. Germline assignment: CDR1 MNHEY and CDR2 SVGAGI. The CDR3 nucleotides read TGTGCCAGCAGTCCTGGACGTATCCAAGAGACCCAGTACTTC. It is translated as CASSPGRIQETQYF.

This clonotype was detected only a few times. V is TRBV20-1 and J is TRBJ1-1, with D tentatively TRBD1 (5 bases). The CDR3 spans 14 residues. V lost 3 bases, J lost 2 bases, and 13 bases lay in between. CDR1 and CDR2 (germline): DFQATT, SNEGSKA (reference sequence). CDR3 bases: TGCAGTGCTAGGGCCTTGGGGGGAAACACTGAAGCTTTCTTT. It yields the protein CSARALGGNTEAFF.

This clonotype appeared a single time. The chain carries TRBV6-2 or TRBV6-3 and TRBJ2-4; 12 bases line up with TRBD2. Germline assignment: CDR1 MNHEY and CDR2 SVGEGT. V gave up 6 bases and J gave up 0 bases; unmatched junction bases: 6. This CDR3 is built from 17 residues. CDR3 sequence reads: CASRVGLAGGAKNIQYF. The CDR3 DNA sequence: TGTGCCAGCAGGGTGGGACTAGCGGGCGGAGCCAAAAACATTCAGTACTTC.

This clonotype has a handful of counts. This chain uses TRBV20-1 with TRBJ2-4; D is ambiguous. Deletions cut 3 bases from V and 4 bases from J, with 13 bases between. The CDR3 runs 14 residues. Germline CDR1 reads DFQATT; CDR2 reads SNEGSKA (reference sequence). The CDR3 here is CSASVVLRKNIQYF. The CDR3 nucleotides are TGCAGTGCTAGCGTCGTCCTCAGAAAAAACATTCAGTACTTC.